This T cell receptor (beta chain) was sequenced for a study of T cells after yellow fever vaccination. Study results and limitations: Post-booster repertoires contained most primary-vaccination clones again (96% CD4, roughly 90% CD8).

Trimming shortened V by 0 bases and J by 2 bases, and 6 bases separated the two germline ends. The CDR3 totals 14 residues. CDR1 is SGDLS and CDR2 is YYNGEE in the germline V gene. UMIs and a universal primer site were added when TCR cDNA was made by 5'RACE template switching. A single record per CDR3 protein comes from TCRdb applying MiXCR to the 5' RACE reads. Of 360,000 or so distinct CDR3 sequences detected, more than 9% appear once; the ten largest clones hold more than 15%. Points on this clonotype: Its antigen is unidentified.

This receptor was taken from a man younger than 35 who received the YFV17D yellow fever vaccine. This sequence joins TRBV9 and TRBJ1-3; no firm D call. The source was PBMCs, collected on the day of the first yellow fever vaccination. The CDR3 DNA reads as TGTGCCAGCAGCGTAGCGGGGACTGGAAACACCATATATTTT. Its translation is CASSVAGTGNTIYF.